Each of the 25 T cell receptor beta chains below was sequenced from the same sample in a study of T-cell reconstitution after alpha-beta-depleted transplantation in children. For TCRbeta, the library was prepared with unique molecular identifiers. TCRdb independently ran MiXCR on the PCR reads; one entry per CDR3 protein. Among a few hundred thousand distinct CDR3 sequences listed, 27% were seen once. The sequencing here drew on PBMCs, taken before TCRalphabeta/CD19-depleted stem cell transplant. All receptors derive from a boy younger than two with Wiskott-Aldrich syndrome, due to receive a stem cell transplant.

This clonotype was seen only a few times. The chain joins TRBV18 to TRBJ2-1; D is possibly TRBD1 (5 bases). CDR3 length: 14 residues. V was shortened by 3 bases and J by 5 bases, with 11 bases between the two germline ends. CDR1 is KGHSH, CDR2 LQKENI, per germline. The CDR3 coding sequence is TGTGCCAGCTCACCGACTCCGACAGACAATGAGCAGTTCTTC. Amino acids: CASSPTPTDNEQFF.

This clonotype was observed a handful of times. The V gene is TRBV10-2, the J gene TRBJ2-7; 8 nucleotides line up with TRBD2. V lost 4 bases and J lost 2; bases outside the gene matches: 4. Germline assignment: CDR1 WSHSY and CDR2 SAAADI. The CDR3 contains 14 residues. CDR3 in amino acids: CASSVAGPTYEQYF. In DNA, the CDR3 is TGCGCCAGCAGTGTAGCGGGACCAACCTACGAGCAGTACTTC.

The gene calls are TRBV27 and TRBJ2-7, with D possibly matching TRBD1 (6 bases). The CDR3 is made up of 16 amino acids. The V gene's germline CDR1 is MNHEY and CDR2 SMNVEV (reference sequence). V dropped 1 base and J dropped 6 bases, with 19 bases sitting between them. The CDR3 loop reads CASSLFSYTGNGEQYF. CDR3 bases: TGTGCCAGCAGTTTATTCTCCTACACAGGGAATGGCGAGCAGTACTTC.

This clonotype turned up a few times. The CDR3 coding sequence is TGCGCCAGCAGCTTGTCCGCGTTCAGCTCCTACAATGAGCAGTTCTTC. Its translation: CASSLSAFSSYNEQFF. The J gene is TRBJ2-1, the V gene TRBV5-1; D is ambiguous. The CDR3 loop spans 16 amino acids. V shed 1 base and J shed 0 bases, with 11 bases lying between them. From germline, CDR1 is SGHRS and CDR2 YFSETQ.

The chain joins TRBV20-1 to TRBJ2-1; TRBD2 matches 7 bases. Trimming took 0 bases from V and 0 from J; bases not matched to a gene: 5. The CDR3 extends over 16 amino acids. Germline V gene sequence: CDR1 DFQATT, CDR2 SNEGSKA (reference sequence). The CDR3 is CSARDQRGGSYNEQFF. In DNA form, the CDR3 reads TGCAGTGCTAGAGATCAGCGGGGCGGCTCCTACAATGAGCAGTTCTTC.

The CDR3 DNA is TGCAGCGTTGCCCCGACTAGCGACGGGATTCAGTACTTC. Its protein product is CSVAPTSDGIQYF. The rearrangement joins TRBV29-1 to TRBJ2-4, with 8 bases lining up with TRBD2. Germline V gives CDR1 SQVTM, CDR2 ANQGSEA. With 4 bases clipped from V and 10 bases from J, the junction kept 9 bases outside the gene matches. The CDR3 spans 13 residues.

This clonotype appeared a few times. The chain carries TRBV28 and TRBJ2-1; D may match TRBD1 or TRBD2 (5 bases each). The CDR3 totals 16 residues. Germline V gene lookup returns CDR1 MDHEN and CDR2 SYDVKM. Trimming took off 6 bases at V and 0 bases at J, with 15 bases between the two ends. In DNA, the CDR3 is TGTGCCAGCAGCTCGGGACCATCCCTCTCCTACAATGAGCAGTTCTTC. Protein: CASSSGPSLSYNEQFF. The full variable domain, completed using reference TRBV28 and TRBJ2-1, is DVKVTQSSRYLVKRTGEKVFLECVQDMDHENMFWYRQDPGLGLRLIYFSYDVKMKEKGDIPEGYSVSREKKERFSLILESASTNQTSMYLCASSSGPSLSYNEQFFGPGTRLTVL.

This sequence joins TRBV5-1 and TRBJ2-1; possibly TRBD1 for D (6 bases). Trimming left V 2 bases short and J 6 bases short, with 12 bases between. The germline V gene encodes CDR1 SGHRS and CDR2 YFSETQ. The CDR3 totals 14 residues. CDR3 bases: TGCGCCAGCAGCTTAGGGGGAGTGTTCAATGAGCAGTTCTTC. The encoded protein is CASSLGGVFNEQFF.

The rearrangement joins TRBV10-3 to TRBJ2-1, with 12 positions matching TRBD2. Germline CDR1 and CDR2: ENHRY and SYGVKD. Trimming at V came to 6 bases and at J to 7 bases, leaving 7 bases not matched to a gene. The CDR3 is made up of 15 amino acids. The CDR3 is CAISRLAGEENEQFF. The CDR3 DNA sequence: TGTGCCATCAGCCGACTAGCGGGAGAGGAGAATGAGCAGTTCTTC.

The rearrangement links TRBV6-1 to TRBJ2-7, with 8 bases that match TRBD2. The CDR3 consists of 14 residues. Unmatched junction bases numbered 6, after V lost 5 bases and J lost 3 bases. Germline-derived CDR1 and CDR2 are MNHNS and SASEGT. The CDR3 DNA follows: TGTGCCAGCAGTCTCCAGCGGGGGAACTACGAGCAGTACTTC. It encodes CASSLQRGNYEQYF.

This chain connects TRBV27 to TRBJ1-5, with D perhaps matching TRBD1 (5 bases). Germline V gene data show CDR1 as MNHEY and CDR2 as SMNVEV (reference sequence). There are 16 residues in the CDR3. V was pared by 3 bases and J by 7 bases, with 19 bases between. The CDR3 sequence is CASSFGGGPGLQPQHF. For the CDR3, the DNA is TGTGCCAGCAGTTTTGGGGGGGGACCGGGTTTGCAGCCCCAGCATTTT.

This clonotype was picked up one time. The chain employs TRBV6-5 and TRBJ2-2; 9 nucleotides line up with TRBD2. The CDR3 is 15 amino acids. Germline trimming cut 4 bases from V and 5 bases from J; bases unmatched to any gene: 5. Per the germline V gene, CDR1 is MNHEY and CDR2 is SVGAGI. The CDR3 loop reads CASSWGTSRTGELFF. The CDR3 DNA sequence: TGTGCCAGCAGTTGGGGGACTAGCAGAACCGGGGAGCTGTTTTTT.

The genes are TRBV27 and TRBJ1-2, with D perhaps matching TRBD1 (6 bases). Trimming removed 6 bases from V and 8 bases from J, with 16 bases in between. This CDR3 region has 13 residues. CDR1 MNHEY and CDR2 SMNVEV come from the germline V gene (reference sequence). DNA of the CDR3: TGTGCCAGCAGCGGGACGAGACAGGCGGGCTACACCTTC. Residues: CASSGTRQAGYTF.

This clonotype was counted between two and nine times. CDR3 DNA: TGTGCCAGCAGGGACGGGACTAGCCTTCAAGAGACCCAGTACTTC. This gives the protein CASRDGTSLQETQYF. The chain is built from TRBV7-9 and TRBJ2-5; 9 bases are shared with TRBD2. CDR1 and CDR2 from the germline V gene are SEHNR and FQNEAQ (reference sequence). CDR3 length equals 15 residues. V shed 6 bases, J shed 2 bases, and the junction held 7 bases outside the gene matches.

This clonotype has just a few counts. The chain uses TRBV29-1 and TRBJ2-5; the D call may be TRBD1 or TRBD2 (6 bases each). CDR3 length: 14 amino acids. The V end was cut by 6 bases, the J end by 4 bases, with 18 bases between. Germline V gene lookup returns CDR1 SQVTM and CDR2 ANQGSEA. The CDR3 loop reads CSVDDIKGGETQYF. Here the CDR3 DNA reads TGCAGCGTGGACGACATTAAGGGGGGAGAGACCCAGTACTTC.

This clonotype was counted a few times. V gene TRBV5-1 combines with J gene TRBJ2-5, with 14 bases fitting TRBD2. The CDR3 contains 15 residues. Germline lookup yields CDR1 SGHRS and CDR2 YFSETQ. J was trimmed by 5 bases and V by 4 bases; bases with no gene match: 4. CDR3 sequence: CASSVGTSGSETQYF. The CDR3 DNA reads as TGCGCCAGCAGCGTCGGGACTAGCGGGAGCGAGACCCAGTACTTC.

The chain combines TRBV5-6 with TRBJ2-7, with 7 bases aligning to TRBD1. Looked up from germline, CDR1 is SGHDT and CDR2 is YYEEEE. Trimming at V came to 0 bases and at J to 2 bases, leaving 5 bases not matched to a gene. CDR3 length: 15 amino acids. CDR3 residues: CASSLVGQETYEQYF. In DNA, the CDR3 is TGTGCCAGCAGCTTGGTAGGACAGGAGACCTACGAGCAGTACTTC.

A word on this clonotype: The junction shows a germline mismatch at one end, possibly a read error. The chain is built from TRBV30 and TRBJ1-5; TRBD1 is a possible D gene (6 bases). This CDR3 contains 14 residues. The germline CDR1 and CDR2 sequences are GTSNPN and SVGIG (reference sequence). DNA for the CDR3: TGTGCCCGGAGTCGGGGGGCTGGGGTCCAGCCCCAGCATTTT. The encoded protein is CARSRGAGVQPQHF.

V usage is TRBV28 and J usage is TRBJ2-7, with 8 nucleotides matching TRBD2. The CDR3 totals 14 residues. Per germline, CDR1 MDHEN and CDR2 SYDVKM. Trimming removed 3 bases from V and 6 bases from J; junction bases left unmatched: 7. CDR3 coding DNA: TGTGCCAGCAGTTTGATAGCGGGATACCGCGAGCAGTACTTC. Protein sequence: CASSLIAGYREQYF.

The genes are TRBV5-1 and TRBJ2-1; 9 positions agree with TRBD2. With 4 bases clipped from V and 5 bases from J, the junction kept 10 bases outside the gene matches. CDR1 and CDR2 (germline): SGHRS, YFSETQ. The CDR3 runs 16 residues. CDR3 nucleotides: TGCGCCAGCAGCCGGTGGGCGGGAGGGTCCCACAATGAGCAGTTCTTC. This encodes CASSRWAGGSHNEQFF. The full variable domain, with the rest looked up from reference TRBV5-1 and TRBJ2-1, is KAGVTQTPRYLIKTRGQQVTLSCSPISGHRSVSWYQQTPGQGLQFLFEYFSETQRNKGNFPGRFSGRQFSNSRSEMNVSTLELGDSALYLCASSRWAGGSHNEQFFGPGTRLTVL.

This clonotype appeared a few times. The V call is TRBV5-5, the J call TRBJ2-7; 7 positions match TRBD2. Germline V CDR1 and CDR2: SGHKS, YYEKEE (reference sequence). With V trimmed by 1 base and J by 3 bases, 4 bases remained unmatched. This CDR3 comprises 14 residues. CDR3: CASSLPGRDYEQYF. As DNA, the CDR3 is TGTGCCAGCAGCTTGCCAGGGAGGGACTACGAGCAGTACTTC.

CDR3 sequence: CASSLALGFNEQFF. CDR3 DNA: TGCGCCAGCAGCTTGGCCCTTGGATTCAATGAGCAGTTCTTC. The chain joins TRBV5-1 to TRBJ2-1, with D unclear. The V end was cut by 0 bases, the J end by 6 bases, with 10 bases between. The CDR3 has 14 residues. In germline, CDR1 is SGHRS, CDR2 YFSETQ.

This clonotype was counted only a few times. The chain has TRBV28 and TRBJ2-1, with 7 bases lining up with TRBD1. Germline assignment: CDR1 MDHEN and CDR2 SYDVKM. Trimming took 5 bases from V and 10 from J; bases not matched to a gene: 8. The CDR3 sequence is 13 residues long. The CDR3 here is CASSGTASREQFF. DNA of the CDR3: TGTGCCAGCAGTGGGACAGCTTCAAGAGAGCAGTTCTTC.

This clonotype has a handful of counts. V is TRBV9 and J is TRBJ2-4; TRBD2 aligns across 13 bases. V trimming: 0 bases; J trimming: 2 bases; junction bases outside the gene matches: 2. The germline V gene encodes CDR1 SGDLS and CDR2 YYNGEE. The CDR3 covers 17 residues. The CDR3 spells CASSVGLAGGSKNIQYF. The CDR3 DNA is TGTGCCAGCAGCGTAGGACTAGCGGGAGGATCCAAAAACATTCAGTACTTC.

The chain links TRBV10-3 to TRBJ2-1; D may be TRBD1 or TRBD2 (5 bases each). The V end lost 4 bases, the J end lost 8 bases, and 21 bases lay between the germline ends. There are 16 residues in the CDR3. From germline, CDR1 is ENHRY and CDR2 SYGVKD. CDR3 nucleotide sequence: TGTGCCATCAGTGGATCACGGGAAGGGGACGGGGATGAGCAGTTCTTC. This gives the protein CAISGSREGDGDEQFF.